The clone carrying this T cell receptor (beta chain) is judged medium-sized (0.01 to 0.1%). Its antigen remains unidentified. Adjacent lung lacking atypia came from at least 2 cm beyond the tumor margin. This specimen belongs to a study of T cells in localized non-small cell lung cancer. Points from the study as a whole: Sequencing was restricted to one tumor region; therefore, heterogeneity remains possible. The greatest T cell clonality was found in uninvolved adjacent lung (higher than in tumor). A median of about 60 of the top 100 tumor clones appeared in adjacent lung, which was paired and uninvolved.

Assay: immunoSEQ multiplex PCR; the TCRdb copy retains only in-frame clones and omits some. The table records about 2,800 clones, under 40% of them present only once. The CDR3 is 13 residues long. Looked up from germline, CDR1 is SGHTA and CDR2 is FQGNSA. V dropped 5 bases and J dropped 7 bases, with 14 bases sitting between them. The material sequenced was normal lung tissue next to the tumor, taken before any cancer treatment. The origin of this receptor is a man aged 40 to 69 with stage I lung adenocarcinoma. The gene calls are TRBV7-2 and TRBJ1-1; no clear D gene. CDR3 DNA: TGTGCCAGCAGCCCCGACCCATTTAATGAAGCTTTCTTT. The encoded protein is CASSPDPFNEAFF.